The sequence of this T cell receptor beta chain was determined in a study of shared clonotypes between healthy human individuals. Germline CDR1 reads MDHEN; CDR2 reads SYDVKM. V was clipped by 3 bases and J by 0 bases; unmatched bases: 10. The CDR3 has 18 amino acids. CD45RO-negative, CCR7-selected cells formed the naive CD8 fraction, which excluded terminally differentiated effector memory CD45RA+ cells. Deep-level running was used for the assay. Sequenced by immunoSEQ multiplex PCR; TCRdb stores in-frame clones only, minus some. In the table there are around 550,000 clones, 95% of which are singletons.

The J gene is TRBJ2-3, the V gene TRBV28, with TRBD2 matching 9 bases. The clonotype comes from a woman aged 25 to 39 in good health. Sequencing was done on a sample of naive CD8+ T cells sorted from blood. This CDR3 reads CASSFTTRTSVSTDTQYF. For the CDR3, the DNA is TGTGCCAGCAGTTTTACCACGAGGACTAGCGTAAGCACAGATACGCAGTATTTT.